These 5 T cell receptor beta chains were sequenced from one sample in a study of preoperative IRX-2 immunotherapy in early breast cancer. The treatment is: preoperative locoregional IRX-2 cytokine immunotherapy. Sequencing was performed with immunoSEQ multiplex PCR; in TCRdb, only in-frame clones are kept and a portion is missing. The data hold approximately 100,000 clones, with 86% observed a single time. Sequences were derived from tumor tissue, sampled after IRX-2 immunotherapy. These receptors were taken from a human donor with breast cancer.

The chain employs TRBV28 and TRBJ1-6; TRBD1 is a possible D gene (6 bases). Trimming took 11 bases from V and 6 from J, leaving 17 bases between them. The CDR3 has 14 amino acids. Looked up from germline, CDR1 is MDHEN and CDR2 is SYDVKM. The CDR3 protein is CAHTPGGPNSPLHF. CDR3 coding DNA: TGTGCCCATACCCCCGGGGGGCCTAATTCACCCCTCCACTTT.

The chain recombines TRBV11-3 with TRBJ2-2; perhaps TRBD2 as D (5 bases). The CDR3 has 15 residues. V was pared by 5 bases and J by 1 base, with 11 bases between. CDR1 and CDR2 (germline): SGHNT, YENEEA. CDR3 protein: CASSDRRKNTGELFF. In nucleotides, the CDR3 is TGTGCCAGCAGCGACCGGAGGAAGAACACCGGGGAGCTGTTTTTT.

The V call is TRBV19, the J call TRBJ1-5, with 8 bases aligning to TRBD1. CDR3 size: 13 residues. Germline-derived CDR1 and CDR2 are LNHDA and SQIVND (reference sequence). Trimming cost V 9 bases and J 4 bases; bases outside gene matches: 5. The CDR3: CASRTGTNQPQHF. In DNA, the CDR3 is TGTGCCAGCCGGACAGGGACGAATCAGCCCCAGCATTTT.

This chain links TRBV5-1 with TRBJ2-6, with 7 bases identical to TRBD1. The germline V gene has CDR1 SGHRS and CDR2 YFSETQ. The J segment lost 2 bases and the V segment lost 5 bases, leaving 4 bases of the junction unmatched. The CDR3 spans 15 residues. CDR3 sequence: CASSKTGPGANVLTF. The CDR3, as DNA: TGCGCCAGCAGTAAGACAGGGCCTGGGGCCAACGTCCTGACTTTC.

This chain uses TRBV19 with TRBJ2-5, with D perhaps TRBD2 (6 bases). The CDR3 covers 13 residues. Trimming shortened V by 7 bases and J by 1 base, and 10 bases separated the two germline ends. From germline, CDR1 is LNHDA and CDR2 SQIVND (reference sequence). The CDR3: CASMGGVQETQYF. CDR3 DNA: TGTGCCAGTATGGGCGGGGTCCAAGAGACCCAGTACTTC.